The clone carrying this TCR beta chain has a count of ten or more. The data were obtained in a study of CD8 T cells in ankylosing spondylitis. MiXCR was run by TCRdb on the 5' RACE reads, yielding one entry per CDR3 protein. The table records roughly 180,000 distinct CDR3 sequences, roughly 13% of them present only once. Germline CDR1 reads SGHRS; CDR2 reads YFSETQ. Trimming removed 2 bases from V and 0 bases from J, with 9 bases in between. The CDR3 sequence is 15 residues long. The sequence was collected from a male donor with ankylosing spondylitis or in good health (not recorded which). The sample taken for sequencing was blood, either unsorted or a sorted T cell fraction (not recorded which). V usage is TRBV5-1 and J usage is TRBJ2-1; D ambiguous. CDR3 DNA sequence: TGCGCCAGCAGCTTAGGCCAAAGCTCCTACAATGAGCAGTTCTTC. Translation gives CASSLGQSSYNEQFF.